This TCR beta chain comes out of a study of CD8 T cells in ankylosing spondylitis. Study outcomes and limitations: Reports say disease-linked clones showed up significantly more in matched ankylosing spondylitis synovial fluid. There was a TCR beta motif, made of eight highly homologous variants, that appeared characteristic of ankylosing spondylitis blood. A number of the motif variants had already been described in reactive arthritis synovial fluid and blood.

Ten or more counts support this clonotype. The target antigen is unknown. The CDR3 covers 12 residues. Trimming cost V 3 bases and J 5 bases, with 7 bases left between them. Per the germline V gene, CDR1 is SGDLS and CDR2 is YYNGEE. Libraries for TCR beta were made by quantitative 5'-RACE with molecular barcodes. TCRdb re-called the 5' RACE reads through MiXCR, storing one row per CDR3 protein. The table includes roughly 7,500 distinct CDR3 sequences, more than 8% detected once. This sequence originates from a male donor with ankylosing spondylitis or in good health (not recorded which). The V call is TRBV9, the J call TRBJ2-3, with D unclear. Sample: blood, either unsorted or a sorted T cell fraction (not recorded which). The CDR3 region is CASSGTGDTQYF. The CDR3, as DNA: TGTGCCAGCAGCGGGACGGGAGATACGCAGTATTTT.